One and the same sample provided the 10 T cell receptor beta chains below, sequenced in a study of human T cells and chemical hapten exposure. One entry per CDR3 protein, called by TCRdb with MiXCR from the RACE reads. The data show about 96,000 distinct CDR3 sequences, about 9.6% seen once. Time point described: patch test 2, 6 weeks after DPC sensitization. The sample's treatment: therapeutic diphenylcyclopropenone sensitization with weekly scalp DPC. The sample in question was whole blood, obtained in connection with sensitization to the hapten diphenylcyclopropenone (DPC). These receptors were obtained from a woman in her thirties or forties with alopecia areata. Some clones in this sample may be carry-over from other donors' samples.

The chain has TRBV21-1 and TRBJ2-7; the DNA was not compared with TRBD1, the D call given in the table. TRBV21-1 is given as a pseudogene. The CDR3 contains 14 residues. CDR3 sequence (DNA): TGTGCCAGCAGCAAAGATTTCCTGCCCCACGAGCAGTACTTC. This codes for CASSKDFLPHEQYF.

This clonotype came up many times. The chain is built from TRBV14 and TRBJ1-6, with a possible D match to TRBD1 (6 bases). The CDR3 runs to 17 residues. Trimming pared 5 bases from V and 0 bases from J, leaving 14 bases between. CDR1 and CDR2 (germline): SGHDN, FVKESK. For the CDR3, the DNA is TGTGCCAGCAGCGCCGGACAGCCGAGCTCCTATAATTCACCCCTCCACTTT. Amino acids: CASSAGQPSSYNSPLHF.

This clonotype has at least ten counts. The chain combines TRBV5-1 with TRBJ2-1; 9 nucleotides align to TRBD1. Germline values: CDR1 SGHRS, CDR2 YFSETQ. The CDR3 is made up of 16 amino acids. The V segment lost 4 bases and the J segment 5 bases; nucleotides outside the gene matches: 10. The CDR3: CASSSGGTGPHNEQFF. For the CDR3, the DNA is TGCGCCAGCAGCAGCGGCGGGACAGGGCCCCACAATGAGCAGTTCTTC.

This clonotype was recorded a few times. The rearrangement links TRBV9 to TRBJ2-2; 9 bases align to TRBD2. The CDR3 covers 16 residues. The V and J ends lost 0 bases and 5 bases, in that order; junction bases with no gene match: 5. Germline loops: CDR1 SGDLS, CDR2 YYNGEE. The CDR3 is CASSVGWTSVTGELFF. The CDR3 coding sequence is TGTGCCAGCAGCGTAGGGTGGACTAGCGTAACCGGGGAGCTGTTTTTT.

This clonotype was counted at least ten times. This chain links TRBV30 with TRBJ1-6; 9 bases align to TRBD1. The CDR3 is made up of 15 amino acids. J lost 7 bases, V lost 2 bases, and 6 bases had no gene match. Germline V gene sequence: CDR1 GTSNPN, CDR2 SVGIG (reference sequence). The CDR3, as DNA: TGTGCCTGGAGTCTCCCGGGACAGGGAAATTCACCCCTCCACTTT. It specifies CAWSLPGQGNSPLHF.

The rearrangement uses TRBV6-1 and TRBJ2-1; TRBD2 agrees at 7 bases. Germline lookup yields CDR1 MNHNS and CDR2 SASEGT. V dropped 5 bases and J dropped 0; count of bases not matched to a gene: 7. This CDR3 region has 16 residues. Here the CDR3 reads CASSPFGGSSYNEQFF. The CDR3 DNA is TGTGCCAGCAGTCCTTTTGGCGGGAGCTCCTACAATGAGCAGTTCTTC.

The chain links TRBV5-1 to TRBJ1-3; D is ambiguous. The CDR3 length is 13 residues. Germline V gene sequence: CDR1 SGHRS, CDR2 YFSETQ. Trimming stripped 6 bases from V and 4 bases from J, with 11 bases between. CDR3 sequence: CASNKAFGNTIYF. CDR3 sequence (DNA): TGCGCCAGCAATAAGGCCTTCGGAAACACCATATATTTT. Variable domain in full (rest from reference TRBV5-1 and TRBJ1-3): KAGVTQTPRYLIKTRGQQVTLSCSPISGHRSVSWYQQTPGQGLQFLFEYFSETQRNKGNFPGRFSGRQFSNSRSEMNVSTLELGDSALYLCASNKAFGNTIYFGEGSWLTVV.

This clonotype showed up just a few times. J is TRBJ2-7 and V is TRBV20-1; D may be TRBD2 (6 bases). Germline V gene lookup returns CDR1 DFQATT and CDR2 SNEGSKA (reference sequence). The V and J ends lost 0 bases and 2 bases respectively, with 11 bases between them. This CDR3 has 14 amino acids. CDR3 sequence: CSARDTAGPYEQYF. CDR3 sequence (DNA): TGCAGTGCTAGAGATACCGCGGGGCCCTACGAGCAGTACTTC.

This clonotype came up many times. The V and J genes are TRBV10-3 and TRBJ1-1; D uncertain. The ends were cut back, 0 bases at V and 4 bases at J, with 9 bases in the middle. The length of the CDR3 is 14 residues. Germline V gene lookup returns CDR1 ENHRY and CDR2 SYGVKD. The CDR3 coding sequence is TGTGCCATCAGTGAGTCCGGCTGGGGCACTGAAGCTTTCTTT. Translation gives CAISESGWGTEAFF.

This clonotype has a handful of counts. The chain uses TRBV30 and TRBJ1-2; D is uncertain. CDR1 and CDR2 (germline): GTSNPN, SVGIG (reference sequence). Between the trimmed V and J ends, which lost 0 bases and 5 bases, there was a span of 16 bases. This CDR3 is built from 15 residues. The CDR3 region has the DNA TGTGCCTGGAGTGTACTTCAGACAACTGCGTATGGCTACACCTTC. Protein sequence: CAWSVLQTTAYGYTF.